This TCR beta chain appears in the sequencing data of a study of blood T cell repertoires in COVID-19. The CDR3 totals 13 residues. Trimming stripped 5 bases from V and 4 bases from J, with 9 bases between. CDR1 and CDR2 (germline): SEHNR, FQNEAQ (reference sequence). The repertoire was sequenced with immunoSEQ multiplex PCR; TCRdb's copy has only in-frame clones and lacks some. The table shows about 490,000 clones, with roughly 85% occurring only once. J is TRBJ1-3 and V is TRBV7-9; D is uncertain. The sequenced sample was peripheral blood. The source of this sequence is a human donor in a cohort sampled during active COVID-19. This CDR3 reads CASSLTVGNTIYF. CDR3 coding DNA: TGTGCCAGCAGCCTTACAGTAGGAAACACCATATATTTT.